The rows below give T cell receptor beta chains drawn from one sample of a study of beta chain features in type 1 diabetes. Produced via immunoSEQ multiplex PCR; TCRdb's table is partial and in-frame only. The repertoire consists of some 660,000 clones, with around an eighth occurring once and the leading ten covering roughly 0.04%. Sample: naive CD4+ T cells from blood. The receptors here all came from a man younger than 35 with type 1 diabetes. Each CDR3 is given with its conserved first and last residue. The order of the fields is D gene, clone size, J gene, V gene, CDR3 DNA, CDR3 protein. The D gene is left open where the match is weak. The size entry is marked missing in some rows and otherwise reads once, few, many or a size class.

TRBD1 | few | TRBJ2-1 | TRBV5-4 | TGTGCCAGCAGCTTACGACAGGGAGTAGGCAATGAGCAGTTCTTC | CASSLRQGVGNEQFF
TRBD1 | few | TRBJ2-7 | TRBV4-1 | TGCGCCAGCAGCCAAGCGGGACAGTGGAGCGAGCAGTACTTC | CASSQAGQWSEQYF
. | . | TRBJ1-2 | TRBV2 | TGTGCCAGCACAGGGGCTGCGGACTATGGCTACACCTTC | CASTGAADYGYTF
TRBD2 | few | TRBJ2-1 | TRBV7-9 | TGTGCCACCCGTCTAGCGGGGGGGGATGAGCAGTTCTTC | CATRLAGGDEQFF
TRBD2 | . | TRBJ2-1 | TRBV6-4 | TGTGCCAGCAGCCCCGGGACTAGGCTTGAGCAGTTCTTC | CASSPGTRLEQFF
. | few | TRBJ1-2 | TRBV6-6 | TGTGCCAGCAGTTACCGGGACCCGGTCCATGGCTACACCTTC | CASSYRDPVHGYTF
. | . | TRBJ1-2 | TRBV28 | TGTGCCAGCAGTTTACGGGGACTCCTAGGCTACACCTTC | CASSLRGLLGYTF
. | . | TRBJ1-1 | TRBV9 | TGTGCCAGCTCCCGGGGCATTGAAGCTTTCTTT | CASSRGIEAFF
TRBD2 | . | TRBJ2-2 | TRBV15 | TGTGCCACCAGCAGAGGAGGAAGCGGGAGAGCCGGGGAGCTGTTTTTT | CATSRGGSGRAGELFF
TRBD2 | few | TRBJ2-3 | TRBV2 | TGTGCCAGCGGGCCCCGGGCGTTGACTAGCGCTTACACAGATACGCAGTATTTT | CASGPRALTSAYTDTQYF
TRBD2 | . | TRBJ2-1 | TRBV7-2 | TGTGCCAGCAGCTCCGACGGGACTAGCGGGGGAGCTGAGCAGTTCTTC | CASSSDGTSGGAEQFF
TRBD1 | few | TRBJ1-2 | TRBV29-1 | TGCAGCGCACAGACAGGGGACTATGGCTACACCTTC | CSAQTGDYGYTF
. | . | TRBJ1-1 | TRBV7-6 | TGTGCCAGCAGCTCCGGACCGGGGACCGAGAGGACTGAAGCTTTCTTT | CASSSGPGTERTEAFF
TRBD1 | . | TRBJ2-7 | TRBV5-1 | TGCGCCAGCAGCTTCGGACAGGGGGCATCCGAGCAGTACTTC | CASSFGQGASEQYF
TRBD2 | few | TRBJ2-1 | TRBV9 | TGTGCCAGCAGCGCAGCGGGGGGCGGAAATGAGCAGTTCTTC | CASSAAGGGNEQFF
. | few | TRBJ2-7 | TRBV9 | TGTGCCAGCAGCGTAACAGGGAAGTGGTACGAGCAGTACTTC | CASSVTGKWYEQYF
. | . | TRBJ1-6 | TRBV7-8 | TGTGCCAGCAGCCTGACGGCCTATAATTCACCCCTCCACTTT | CASSLTAYNSPLHF
. | . | TRBJ1-1 | TRBV30 | TGTGCCTGGAGCCCCGGGCAGGGAAAAGCTTTCTTT | CAWSPGQGKAFF
. | few | TRBJ1-1 | TRBV30 | TGTGCCTGGAGTGGAGGGTATGATGAAGCTTTCTTT | CAWSGGYDEAFF
TRBD2 | few | TRBJ2-7 | TRBV25-1 | TGTGCCAGCAGTGAAGTCGGGAGGCGCTCCGAGCAGTACTTC | CASSEVGRRSEQYF
. | . | TRBJ1-1 | TRBV13 | TGTGCCAGCAGCTTTTTCGTTATCGGGGGAGCTGAAGCTTTCTTT | CASSFFVIGGAEAFF
. | few | TRBJ1-1 | TRBV7-2 | TGTGCCAGCAGCCCTTACACTGAAGCTTTCTTT | CASSPYTEAFF
. | . | TRBJ1-2 | TRBV2 | TGTGCCAGCAGTGAACCAAGTGACTATGGCTACACCTTC | CASSEPSDYGYTF
TRBD1 | few | TRBJ2-1 | TRBV28 | TGTGCCAGCGGGACAGGGAGGTATATTGAGCAGTTCTTC | CASGTGRYIEQFF
. | . | TRBJ1-2 | TRBV7-2 | TGTGCCAGCAGCCAATCGTCACGGGTGAACTATGGCTACACCTTC | CASSQSSRVNYGYTF
. | . | TRBJ2-7 | TRBV7-2 | TGTGCCAGCAAACTTAGAGGAGCTGGCGAGCAGTACTTC | CASKLRGAGEQYF
TRBD1 | few | TRBJ1-3 | TRBV7-6 | TGTGCCAGCGGGAAAGGGACAGGCAACACCATATATTTT | CASGKGTGNTIYF
. | few | TRBJ1-1 | TRBV18 | TGTGCCAGCTCGGGGGGACACGAGAACACTGAAGCTTTCTTT | CASSGGHENTEAFF
. | few | TRBJ1-2 | TRBV19 | TGTGCCAGCGCTCCAAGGGGTCCATATGGCTACACCTTC | CASAPRGPYGYTF
. | few | TRBJ1-4 | TRBV30 | TGTGCCTGGAGCAGTAACAGCAGGGAAAAACTGTTTTTT | CAWSSNSREKLFF
. | . | TRBJ2-5 | TRBV5-1 | TGCGCCAGCAGCTTAGGTGGAGCTCAAGAGACCCAGTACTTC | CASSLGGAQETQYF
TRBD1 | . | TRBJ2-1 | TRBV7-9 | TGTGCCAGCAGCATCGGGACAGGGAGGGTAACCTACAATGAGCAGTTCTTC | CASSIGTGRVTYNEQFF
TRBD1 | . | TRBJ2-1 | TRBV7-3 | TGTGCCAGCAGCCTACAGGGGTTGTCTGTTGATGAGCAGTTCTTC | CASSLQGLSVDEQFF
TRBD1 | few | TRBJ1-1 | TRBV7-9 | TGTGCCAGCAGCCTTGACAGGGGTGAAGCTTTCTTT | CASSLDRGEAFF
. | . | TRBJ1-6 | TRBV28 | TGTGCCAGCAGTAGGGACCCGCAGGCGCGAGGGACCCTCCACTTT | CASSRDPQARGTLHF
TRBD2 | . | TRBJ2-5 | TRBV7-2 | TGTGCCAGCAGCCTGACTAGCGGGGCGCGGGAGACCCAGTACTTC | CASSLTSGARETQYF
. | . | TRBJ1-1 | TRBV5-1 | TGCGCCAGCACTCCTACGGCCCAGAACACTGAAGCTTTCTTT | CASTPTAQNTEAFF
TRBD2 | . | TRBJ2-1 | TRBV5-4 | TGTGCCAGCAGCCTACCTGGCGGGGGGGGCAATGAGCAGTTCTTC | CASSLPGGGGNEQFF
TRBD1 | few | TRBJ1-1 | TRBV11-2 | TGTGCCAGCAGCTCCTTGACAGGGGGCACTGAAGCTTTCTTT | CASSSLTGGTEAFF
. | . | TRBJ2-1 | TRBV6-6 | TGTGCCAGTCGGGAGCCGAGCTACAATGAGCAGTTCTTC | CASREPSYNEQFF
. | . | TRBJ1-4 | TRBV30 | TGTGCCTGGAGTGTACGACCGGGATACCGTGAAAAACTGTTTTTT | CAWSVRPGYREKLFF
. | . | TRBJ2-7 | TRBV7-9 | TGTGCCAGCAGCTTATTTGCAGGGGAGGCCTACGAGCAGTACTTC | CASSLFAGEAYEQYF
TRBD1 | few | TRBJ2-7 | TRBV30 | TGTGCCCTTTCCGGACAGGGATTATCCTACGAGCAGTACTTC | CALSGQGLSYEQYF
TRBD2 | . | TRBJ2-5 | TRBV5-1 | TGCGCCAGCCACCGGGCTAGCGGGAGAGTAGAGACCCAGTACTTC | CASHRASGRVETQYF
. | few | TRBJ1-1 | TRBV6-6 | TGTGCCAGCAGTTACGGGGTTTTGAACACTGAAGCTTTCTTT | CASSYGVLNTEAFF
. | . | TRBJ1-3 | TRBV9 | TGTGCCAGCAGCCCGGCACGGGGGGGAAACACCATATATTTT | CASSPARGGNTIYF
. | . | TRBJ2-3 | TRBV6-6 | TGTGCCAGCAGAAAACGAGATACGCAGTATTTT | CASRKRDTQYF
TRBD1 | few | TRBJ2-2 | TRBV27 | TGTGCCAGCAGCCCGGTGGCAGGGGGAAGGACCGGGGAGCTGTTTTTT | CASSPVAGGRTGELFF
. | few | TRBJ1-5 | TRBV20-1 | TGCAGTGCTAGAGATCCGGGGGGGCAGCATTTT | CSARDPGGQHF
. | . | TRBJ2-2 | TRBV5-1 | TGCGCCAGCAGCTTGAAAGTCGGCGGGAAGAACACCGGGGAGCTGTTTTTT | CASSLKVGGKNTGELFF